This T cell receptor (beta chain) is drawn from a study of T cell changes during pregnancy in multiple sclerosis. The repertoire was sequenced with immunoSEQ multiplex PCR; TCRdb's copy has only in-frame clones and lacks some. The repertoire holds around 39,000 clones, with about 92% as singletons. This specimen consisted of CD4+ T cells from peripheral blood mononuclear cells, obtained in the third trimester of pregnancy. The TCR comes from a female donor in good health, enrolled as a control in a pregnancy study.

The CDR3, as DNA: TGTGCCAGCAGCTATAGAGCGGTCGGGGAGACCCAGTACTTC. Its protein product is CASSYRAVGETQYF. The J gene is TRBJ2-5, the V gene TRBV7-2; possibly TRBD2 for D (5 bases). This CDR3 comprises 14 residues. The germline V gene encodes CDR1 SGHTA and CDR2 FQGNSA. The V end lost 4 bases, the J end lost 5 bases, and 14 bases lay between the germline ends.